This T cell receptor (beta chain) appears in the sequencing data of a study of a mutant IDH1 vaccine in newly diagnosed glioma. Study summary: Treated individuals were 62.5% male and around 40% female, averaging roughly 40 years of age.

With regard to this clone: Antigen specificity is unknown.

Time point specified: week 35, safety follow-up. What each vaccine dose contained was 300 ug of mutant IDH1 20-mer peptide, accompanied by topical imiquimod. The CDR3 sequence is 13 residues long. The germline CDR1 and CDR2 sequences are SGHTS and YDEGEE. V was shortened by 4 bases and J by 8 bases, with 15 bases between the two germline ends. Using immunoSEQ multiplex PCR, the repertoire was profiled, and TCRdb retains in-frame clones only, with some absent. The sample carries about 48,000 clones, more than 65% recorded once. The input for sequencing was PBMCs, taken from a glioma patient whose treatment included an IDH1 peptide vaccine. The chain joins TRBV5-8 to TRBJ1-2, with a possible D match to TRBD1 (5 bases). The clonotype was recovered from a man in his forties with glioma. In nucleotides, the CDR3 is TGTGCCAGCAGCGGGGACGTTTTGCACGGCTACACCTTC. It translates to CASSGDVLHGYTF.